The rows below give T cell receptor beta chains drawn from one sample of a study of identical twins. TCRdb itself ran the 5' RACE reads through MiXCR, one entry per CDR3 protein. The table lists about 480,000 distinct CDR3 sequences, approximately 15% of them singletons. This sample was shared with a second study, whose subject was yellow fever vaccine responses in identical twins.

The sequencing sample was made of CD4+ T cells sorted from blood. These receptors were collected from a woman aged 18-35 years in good health. Both conserved end residues are part of each CDR3. Clone size is not always given. Where it is, it says once, few, many or a class for expanded clones.

.	TRBV7-9	TRBJ2-5	CASSLINGETQYF
.	TRBV12-3/TRBV12-4	TRBJ1-2	CASSRGQGRGYTF
.	TRBV7-9	TRBJ2-7	CASNKEAGIYEQYF
.	TRBV5-1	TRBJ2-7	CASSLVSGEQYF
.	TRBV24-1	TRBJ2-2	CATSDLQPRVYPNTGELFF
few	TRBV24-1	TRBJ1-2	CATSDPGQGDYGYTF
few	TRBV20-1	TRBJ1-2	CSAGELNNYGYTF
few	TRBV11-3	TRBJ2-1	CASSRNQVSEQFF
few	TRBV7-2	TRBJ2-1	CASSSQGYNEQFF
.	TRBV5-1	TRBJ1-2	CASSLVTGGALYGYTF
many	TRBV7-9	TRBJ2-1	CASSSSGGYEQFF
few	TRBV12-3/TRBV12-4	TRBJ1-3	CASSVRTVRNTIYF
once	TRBV6-1	TRBJ2-3	CASKRRGDSWGDTQYF
few	TRBV10-2	TRBJ2-7	CASSLVGNTYEQYF
many	TRBV15	TRBJ2-7	CATSRVDRGSYEQYF
few	TRBV2	TRBJ1-1	CASKLANTEAFF
few	TRBV6-5	TRBJ2-1	CASSYVMSAVGDEQFF
few	TRBV20-1	TRBJ2-1	CSKDRSGDKDNEQFF
many	TRBV5-1	TRBJ1-5	CASRSGTKSNQPQHF
few	TRBV6-2/TRBV6-3	TRBJ2-7	CASSYLSGEPTYEQYF
.	TRBV3-1	TRBJ2-7	CASSQGQRNEQYF
few	TRBV7-9	TRBJ2-5	CASSLGLSGWETQYF
.	TRBV10-3	TRBJ2-6	CAISDRTGGGANVLTF